These 22 T cell receptor beta chains were all obtained from the same sample, sequenced in a study of T cell responses to AZD1222 COVID-19 vaccine. Sequencing was performed with immunoSEQ multiplex PCR; in TCRdb, only in-frame clones are kept and a portion is missing. The sample includes about 150,000 clones, around 95% of them seen just once. Source: peripheral blood, taken on day 0 of AZD1222 vaccination. The receptors were gathered from an adult in good health.

This clone was found once. The chain links TRBV5-1 to TRBJ1-5, with D hard to call. Germline lookup yields CDR1 SGHRS and CDR2 YFSETQ. The CDR3 length is 13 residues. Trimming left V 3 bases short and J 4 bases short, with 8 bases between. Written as DNA, the CDR3 is TGCGCCAGCAGCTCGGACGGGAATCAGCCCCAGCATTTT. Residues: CASSSDGNQPQHF.

CDR3 coding DNA: TGTGCCAGCAGCCAAGGGACAGGGATCGGCTACACCTTC. It yields the protein CASSQGTGIGYTF. The chain combines TRBV4-2 with TRBJ1-2; 8 positions agree with TRBD1. CDR1 and CDR2 (germline): LGHNA, YNFKEQ. V dropped 1 base and J dropped 8; count of bases not matched to a gene: 3. The CDR3 runs 13 residues.

The rearrangement joins TRBV10-1 to TRBJ2-3, with D maybe TRBD2 (6 bases). Germline V gene sequence: CDR1 WNHNN, CDR2 SYGVQD (reference sequence). V lost 6 bases to trimming and J lost 1 base, with 20 bases between them. The CDR3 extends over 17 amino acids. The CDR3 region is CASREGRASAGTDTQYF. The DNA for the CDR3 is TGCGCCAGCAGAGAAGGGCGGGCTAGCGCCGGCACAGATACGCAGTATTTT.

The rearrangement joins TRBV19 to TRBJ1-2; D call uncertain. Germline loops: CDR1 LNHDA, CDR2 SQIVND (reference sequence). With 3 bases removed from V and 7 bases from J, the gap between germline ends came to 12 bases. The CDR3 spans 13 residues. The CDR3, as DNA: TGTGCCAGTAGTATCATCGGGTCTGGTGGCTACACCTTC. This codes for CASSIIGSGGYTF.

This clone was observed a single time. V usage is TRBV7-9 and J usage is TRBJ2-5, with 9 positions matching TRBD1. Unmatched junction bases numbered 2, after V lost 5 bases and J lost 4 bases. This CDR3 region has 13 residues. CDR1 is SEHNR, CDR2 FQNEAQ, per germline (reference sequence). CDR3 region: CASSRGQGETQYF. The CDR3 DNA follows: TGTGCCAGCAGCCGGGGACAGGGAGAGACCCAGTACTTC.

The V call is TRBV7-9, the J call TRBJ1-5, with D uncertain. CDR1 and CDR2 (germline): SEHNR, FQNEAQ (reference sequence). This CDR3 spans 13 amino acids. V shed 2 bases and J shed 8 bases, with 10 bases lying between them. The chain's CDR3 is CASSLTGTEPQHF. CDR3 coding DNA: TGTGCCAGCAGCTTAACGGGAACTGAGCCCCAGCATTTT.

This chain joins TRBV19 and TRBJ1-2; D gene ambiguous. This CDR3 is built from 12 residues. Germline CDR1 and CDR2: LNHDA and SQIVND (reference sequence). V was trimmed by 7 bases and J by 4 bases, leaving 10 bases between them. The DNA of the CDR3 is TGTGCCAGTAATACGGGGATCTATGGCTACACCTTC. It specifies CASNTGIYGYTF.

The chain couples TRBV24-1 to TRBJ1-5; D call uncertain. CDR3 length: 12 residues. V was trimmed by 4 bases and J by 8 bases, leaving 8 bases between them. CDR1 KGHDR and CDR2 SFDVKD come from the germline V gene. The CDR3 protein is CATSELGEPQHF. The CDR3 DNA reads TGTGCCACCAGTGAGTTAGGTGAGCCCCAGCATTTT.

V is TRBV28 and J is TRBJ1-2; TRBD1 agrees at 7 bases. In germline, CDR1 is MDHEN, CDR2 SYDVKM. The CDR3 spans 14 residues. The V segment lost 4 bases and the J segment 4 bases; nucleotides outside the gene matches: 6. The CDR3 here is CASSSGQLGYGYTF. CDR3 DNA: TGTGCCAGCAGTTCGGGACAGTTAGGCTATGGCTACACCTTC.

The rearrangement links TRBV7-9 to TRBJ2-1, with D perhaps being TRBD1 or TRBD2 (6 bases each). The V and J ends lost 0 bases and 6 bases respectively, with 9 bases between them. This CDR3 contains 14 residues. The germline V gene has CDR1 SEHNR and CDR2 FQNEAQ (reference sequence). CDR3 DNA sequence: TGTGCCAGCAGCTTAGCGAGGGGGGTCAATGAGCAGTTCTTC. Protein: CASSLARGVNEQFF.

V and J are TRBV13 and TRBJ2-2, with 8 bases identical to TRBD2. J lost 0 bases, V lost 0 bases, and 3 bases had no gene match. From germline, CDR1 is PRHDT and CDR2 FYEKMQ (reference sequence). This CDR3 contains 17 residues. CDR3 in DNA: TGTGCCAGCAGCTTAGGACTAGCGGTCGCGAACACCGGGGAGCTGTTTTTT. This codes for CASSLGLAVANTGELFF.

The chain links TRBV5-6 to TRBJ1-5, with 7 nucleotides matching TRBD1. Germline V gene lookup returns CDR1 SGHDT and CDR2 YYEEEE. This CDR3 region has 15 residues. Trimming cost V 4 bases and J 1 base; bases outside gene matches: 5. CDR3 sequence (DNA): TGTGCCAGCAGCGAAACAGGGGTCAGCAATCAGCCCCAGCATTTT. It yields the protein CASSETGVSNQPQHF.

The chain couples TRBV5-8 to TRBJ2-5, with D unresolved. The CDR3 is 15 residues long. Per germline, CDR1 SGHTS and CDR2 YDEGEE. V was pared by 1 base and J by 2 bases, with 12 bases between. In DNA, the CDR3 is TGTGCCAGCAGCTTGTTACAGCAACGGCAAGAGACCCAGTACTTC. It translates to CASSLLQQRQETQYF.

The rearrangement uses TRBV4-2 and TRBJ2-3; perhaps TRBD1 as D (6 bases). Trimming pared 4 bases from V and 4 bases from J, leaving 12 bases between. This CDR3 contains 14 residues. Looked up from germline, CDR1 is LGHNA and CDR2 is YNFKEQ. CDR3 nucleotides: TGTGCCAGCAGCCGGGGGACACCTCCAGATACGCAGTATTTT. It encodes CASSRGTPPDTQYF.

This clone was seen many times. This chain connects TRBV2 to TRBJ2-1, with D possibly TRBD2 on 6 matching bases. This CDR3 region has 15 residues. V was pared by 11 bases and J by 0 bases, with 17 bases between. Germline CDR1 is SNHLY and CDR2 is FYNNEI. CDR3 sequence (DNA): TGTGCCGGGGATGGGGGGACCAGCTCCTACAATGAGCAGTTCTTC. It codes for CAGDGGTSSYNEQFF. The full variable domain, its missing parts supplied by reference TRBV2 and TRBJ2-1, is EPEVTQTPSHQVTQMGQEVILRCVPISNHLYFYWYRQILGQKVEFLVSFYNNEISEKSEIFDDQFSVERPDGSNFTLKIRSTKLEDSAMYFCAGDGGTSSYNEQFFGPGTRLTVL.

This clone was recorded only once. The same CDR3 arises from other DNA sequences in this sample as well. The chain uses TRBV5-1 and TRBJ1-2; 12 bases map to TRBD1. V trimming: 3 bases; J trimming: 4 bases; junction bases outside the gene matches: 4. Germline loops: CDR1 SGHRS, CDR2 YFSETQ. The CDR3 totals 15 residues. CDR3 DNA sequence: TGCGCCAGCAGCTCCGGGACAGGGGGCCTCTATGGCTACACCTTC. Translating gives CASSSGTGGLYGYTF.

The rearrangement uses TRBV12-3 or TRBV12-4 and TRBJ1-5; D not certain. The CDR3 totals 13 residues. V lost 3 bases to trimming and J lost 0 bases, with 3 bases between them. The CDR3 DNA follows: TGTGCCAGCAGTTTTGGTAGCAATCAGCCCCAGCATTTT. Protein: CASSFGSNQPQHF.

The CDR3 protein is CASSIGTLSLGELFF. The CDR3 bases are TGTGCCAGCAGCATCGGGACTCTTTCTTTGGGGGAGCTGTTTTTT. This chain joins TRBV7-2 and TRBJ2-2, with a weak D call TRBD2 (6 bases). CDR3 size: 15 residues. Germline V gives CDR1 SGHTA, CDR2 FQGNSA. Trimming removed 5 bases from V and 8 bases from J, with 18 bases in between.

The chain uses TRBV7-2 and TRBJ1-1; maybe TRBD1 (5 bases). Trimming pared 6 bases from V and 6 bases from J, leaving 14 bases between. From germline, CDR1 is SGHTA and CDR2 FQGNSA. This CDR3 has 13 residues. DNA of the CDR3: TGTGCCAGCAGAAACTCTATAGGGGCTGAAGCTTTCTTT. Translated: CASRNSIGAEAFF.

This clone was seen just once. V is TRBV6-5 and J is TRBJ2-7; 7 bases fit TRBD2. The germline V gene has CDR1 MNHEY and CDR2 SVGAGI. V lost 6 bases to trimming and J lost 6 bases; unmatched junction nucleotides: 8. The CDR3 consists of 13 residues. CDR3 sequence: CASRPTWGGEQYV. The CDR3 nucleotides read TGTGCCAGCAGGCCTACATGGGGGGGCGAGCAGTACGTC.

The chain employs TRBV11-1 and TRBJ2-3, with TRBD2 identical over 7 bases. J lost 6 bases, V lost 6 bases, and 3 bases had no gene match. The CDR3 has 12 amino acids. CDR1 and CDR2 from the germline V gene are SGHAT and FQDESV (reference sequence). The CDR3 coding sequence is TGTGCCAGCAGTTCCGGGGGGGATACGCAGTATTTT. Protein sequence: CASSSGGDTQYF.

V and J are TRBV29-1 and TRBJ2-5; 8 nucleotides agree with TRBD1. The CDR3 sequence is 13 residues long. After removal of 6 bases from V and 0 bases from J, the junction contained 3 bases not matched to a gene. Germline loops: CDR1 SQVTM, CDR2 ANQGSEA. In nucleotides, the CDR3 is TGCAGCGTGACAGGGGTTAACCAAGAGACCCAGTACTTC. Amino acid sequence: CSVTGVNQETQYF.